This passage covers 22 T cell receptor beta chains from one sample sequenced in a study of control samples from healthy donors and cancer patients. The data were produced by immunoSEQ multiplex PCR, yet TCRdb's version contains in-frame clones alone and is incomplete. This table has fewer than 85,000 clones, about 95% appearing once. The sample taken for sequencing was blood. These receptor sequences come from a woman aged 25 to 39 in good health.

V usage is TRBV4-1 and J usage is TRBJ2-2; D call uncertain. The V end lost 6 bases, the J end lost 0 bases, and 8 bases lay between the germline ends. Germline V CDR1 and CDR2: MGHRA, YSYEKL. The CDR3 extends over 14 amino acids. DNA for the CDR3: TGCGCCAGCAGGTTAATCGCGAACACCGGGGAGCTGTTTTTT. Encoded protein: CASRLIANTGELFF.

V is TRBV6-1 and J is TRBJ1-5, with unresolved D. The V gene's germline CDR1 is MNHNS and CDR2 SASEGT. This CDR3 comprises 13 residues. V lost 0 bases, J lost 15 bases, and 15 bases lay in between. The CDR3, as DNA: TGTGCCAGCAGTGAAGCGCTTGGCGGCTCGTCGCATTTT. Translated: CASSEALGGSSHF.

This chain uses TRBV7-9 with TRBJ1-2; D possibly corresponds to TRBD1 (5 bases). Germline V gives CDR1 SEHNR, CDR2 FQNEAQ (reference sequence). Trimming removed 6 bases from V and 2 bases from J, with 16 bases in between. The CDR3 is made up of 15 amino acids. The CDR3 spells CASSLGTSGNYGYTF. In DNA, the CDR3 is TGTGCCAGCAGTCTTGGGACCTCAGGCAACTATGGCTACACCTTC. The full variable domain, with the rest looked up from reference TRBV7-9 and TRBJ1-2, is DTGVSQNPRHKITKRGQNVTFRCDPISEHNRLYWYRQTLGQGPEFLTYFQNEAQLEKSRLLSDRFSAERPKGSFSTLEIQRTEQGDSAMYLCASSLGTSGNYGYTFGSGTRLTVV.

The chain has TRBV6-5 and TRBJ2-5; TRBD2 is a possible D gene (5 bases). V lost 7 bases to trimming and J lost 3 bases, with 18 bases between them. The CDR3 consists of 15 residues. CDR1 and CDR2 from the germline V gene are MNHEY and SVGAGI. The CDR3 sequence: CASTPSGLTKETQYF. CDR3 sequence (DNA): TGTGCCAGCACTCCGTCCGGACTGACCAAAGAGACCCAGTACTTC.

The CDR3 sequence: CASSQDFDEQYF. CDR3 bases: TGTGCCAGCAGCCAAGACTTTGACGAGCAGTACTTC. V usage is TRBV3-1 (or the pseudogene TRBV3-2) and J usage is TRBJ2-7; no reliable D call. The V and J ends lost 0 bases and 5 bases respectively, with 5 bases between them. CDR1 and CDR2 (germline): LGHDT, YNNKEL (reference sequence). CDR3 length: 12 residues.

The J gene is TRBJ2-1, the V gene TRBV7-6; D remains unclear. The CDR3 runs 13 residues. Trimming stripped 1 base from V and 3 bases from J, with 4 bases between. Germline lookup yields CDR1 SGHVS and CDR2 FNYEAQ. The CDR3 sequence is CASSLGHYNEQFF. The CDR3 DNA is TGTGCCAGCAGCTTAGGGCACTACAATGAGCAGTTCTTC.

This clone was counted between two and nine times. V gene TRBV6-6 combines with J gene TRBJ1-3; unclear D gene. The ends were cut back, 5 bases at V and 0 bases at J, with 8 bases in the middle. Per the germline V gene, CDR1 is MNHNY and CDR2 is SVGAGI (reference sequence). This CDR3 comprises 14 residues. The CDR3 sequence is CASSLQLSGNTIYF. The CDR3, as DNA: TGTGCCAGCAGTCTACAGCTCTCTGGAAACACCATATATTTT.

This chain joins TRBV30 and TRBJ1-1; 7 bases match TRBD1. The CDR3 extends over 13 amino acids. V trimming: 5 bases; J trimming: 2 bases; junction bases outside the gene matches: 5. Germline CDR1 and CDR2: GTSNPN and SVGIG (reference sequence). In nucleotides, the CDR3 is TGTGCCTGGGGTAGGGACAGCAACACTGAAGCTTTCTTT. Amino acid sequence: CAWGRDSNTEAFF.

The DNA for the CDR3 is TGTGCCAGCAGCCCCTACGGCCTCTCCCACACCGGGGAGCTGTTTTTT. It encodes CASSPYGLSHTGELFF. This sequence joins TRBV7-9 and TRBJ2-2; no clear D gene. Germline loops: CDR1 SEHNR, CDR2 FQNEAQ (reference sequence). The V end was cut by 5 bases, the J end by 3 bases, with 16 bases between. The CDR3 has 16 residues.

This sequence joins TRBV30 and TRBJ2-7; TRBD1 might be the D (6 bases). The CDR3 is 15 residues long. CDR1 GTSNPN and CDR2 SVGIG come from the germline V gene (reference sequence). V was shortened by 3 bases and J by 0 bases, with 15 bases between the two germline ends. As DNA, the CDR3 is TGTGCCTGGAGCGAGGGGCAGGGGAGCTCCTACGAGCAGTACGTC. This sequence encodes CAWSEGQGSSYEQYV.

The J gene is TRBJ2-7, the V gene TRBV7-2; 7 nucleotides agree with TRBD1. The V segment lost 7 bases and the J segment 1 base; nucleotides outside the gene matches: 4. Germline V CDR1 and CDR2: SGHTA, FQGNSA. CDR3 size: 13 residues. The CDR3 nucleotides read TGTGCCAGCAAATACAGGGGATCCTACGAGCAGTACTTC. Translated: CASKYRGSYEQYF.

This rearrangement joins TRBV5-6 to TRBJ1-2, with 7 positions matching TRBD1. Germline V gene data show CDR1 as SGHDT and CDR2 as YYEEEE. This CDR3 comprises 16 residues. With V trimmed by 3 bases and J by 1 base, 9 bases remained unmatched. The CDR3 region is CASSSYGGTVNYGYTF. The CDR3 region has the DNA TGTGCCAGCAGCTCATACGGAGGGACAGTTAACTATGGCTACACCTTC.

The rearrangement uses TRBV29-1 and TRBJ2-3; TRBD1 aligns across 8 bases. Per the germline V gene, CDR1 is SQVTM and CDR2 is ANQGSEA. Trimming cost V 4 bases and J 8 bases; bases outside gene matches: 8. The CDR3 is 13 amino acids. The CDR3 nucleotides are TGCAGCGTTGTCGACAGGGGAGTTGGTACGCAGTATTTT. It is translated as CSVVDRGVGTQYF.

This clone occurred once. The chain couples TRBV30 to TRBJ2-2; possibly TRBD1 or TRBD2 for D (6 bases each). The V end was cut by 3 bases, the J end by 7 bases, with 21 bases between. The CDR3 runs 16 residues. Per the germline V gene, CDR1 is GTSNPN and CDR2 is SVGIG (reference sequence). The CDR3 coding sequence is TGTGCCTGGAGCACCCTTTTAGCCGGGGGCGGCGGGGAGCTGTTTTTT. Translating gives CAWSTLLAGGGGELFF.

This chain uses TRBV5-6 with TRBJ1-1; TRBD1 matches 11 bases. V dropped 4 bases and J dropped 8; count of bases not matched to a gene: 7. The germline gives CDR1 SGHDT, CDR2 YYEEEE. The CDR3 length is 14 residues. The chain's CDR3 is CASSRPRTGGEAFF. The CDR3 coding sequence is TGTGCCAGCAGCCGACCTAGGACAGGGGGCGAAGCTTTCTTT.

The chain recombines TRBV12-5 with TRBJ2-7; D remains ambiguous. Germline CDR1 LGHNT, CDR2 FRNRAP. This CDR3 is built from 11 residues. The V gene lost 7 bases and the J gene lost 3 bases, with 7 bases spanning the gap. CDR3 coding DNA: TGTGCTAGTGCCTTTGACTACGAGCAGTACTTC. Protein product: CASAFDYEQYF.

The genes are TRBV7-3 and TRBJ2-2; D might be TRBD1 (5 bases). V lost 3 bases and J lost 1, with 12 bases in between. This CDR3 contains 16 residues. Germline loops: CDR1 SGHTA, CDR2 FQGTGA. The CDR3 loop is CASSFQGARNTGELFF. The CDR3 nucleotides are TGTGCCAGCAGCTTTCAAGGGGCCCGGAACACCGGGGAGCTGTTTTTT.

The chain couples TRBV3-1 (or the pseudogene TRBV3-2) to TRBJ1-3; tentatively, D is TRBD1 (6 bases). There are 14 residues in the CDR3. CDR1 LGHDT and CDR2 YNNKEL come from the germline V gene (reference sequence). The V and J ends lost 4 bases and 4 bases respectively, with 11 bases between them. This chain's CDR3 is CASSLQGLGNTIYF. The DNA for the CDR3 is TGTGCCAGCAGCCTCCAGGGGCTAGGAAACACCATATATTTT.

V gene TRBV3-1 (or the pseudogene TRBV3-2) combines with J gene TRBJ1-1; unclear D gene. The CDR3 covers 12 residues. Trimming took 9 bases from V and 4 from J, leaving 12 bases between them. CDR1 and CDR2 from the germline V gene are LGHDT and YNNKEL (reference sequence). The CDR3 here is CASGLRSTEAFF. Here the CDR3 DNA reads TGTGCCAGTGGACTTAGGAGCACTGAAGCTTTCTTT.

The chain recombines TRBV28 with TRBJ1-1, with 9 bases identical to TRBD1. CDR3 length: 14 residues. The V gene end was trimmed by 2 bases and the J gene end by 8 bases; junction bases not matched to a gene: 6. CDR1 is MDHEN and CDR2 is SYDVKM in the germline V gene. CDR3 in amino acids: CASSLPGQGKEAFF. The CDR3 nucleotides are TGTGCCAGCAGTTTACCGGGACAGGGAAAAGAAGCTTTCTTT. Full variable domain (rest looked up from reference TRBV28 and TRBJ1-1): DVKVTQSSRYLVKRTGEKVFLECVQDMDHENMFWYRQDPGLGLRLIYFSYDVKMKEKGDIPEGYSVSREKKERFSLILESASTNQTSMYLCASSLPGQGKEAFFGQGTRLTVV.

The CDR3 sequence is CASSLRMTNTGELFF. The CDR3 bases are TGTGCCAGCAGTCTCAGGATGACGAACACCGGGGAGCTGTTTTTT. The chain couples TRBV2 to TRBJ2-2; D is uncertain. Germline CDR1 and CDR2: SNHLY and FYNNEI. This CDR3 comprises 15 residues. The germline V and J ends were trimmed by 5 bases and 0 bases, with 10 bases remaining between them.

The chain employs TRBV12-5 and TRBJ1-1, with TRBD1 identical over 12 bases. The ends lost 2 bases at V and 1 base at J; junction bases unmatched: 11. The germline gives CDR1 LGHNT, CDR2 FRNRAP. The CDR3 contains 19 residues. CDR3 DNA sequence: TGTGCTAGTGGTTTGAACACCGGGACAGGGGGCCAGACGAACACTGAAGCTTTCTTT. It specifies CASGLNTGTGGQTNTEAFF.